Given below is one TCR beta chain in context. What it binds is unknown. TCRdb's copy holds only in-frame clones and misses some; the assay was immunoSEQ multiplex PCR. The table includes over 80,000 clones, roughly 92% detected once. This entry belongs to a study of OX40 agonist ivuxolimab in advanced cancers. Study-wide context: Earlier treatment with anti-PD-1, anti-PD-L1 or anti-CTLA-4 was permitted, and roughly 42% had received some. Notes on the study in general: More expanded clones were found, on average, in CD8+ than in CD4+ T cells.

V lost 0 bases, J lost 2 bases, and 11 bases lay in between. The CDR3 sequence is 16 residues long. Germline V gene lookup returns CDR1 SGHTA and CDR2 FQGNSA. J is TRBJ2-1 and V is TRBV7-2, with TRBD2 as a possible D gene (5 bases). The TCR was taken from an adult with an advanced solid tumor such as melanoma, head and neck, liver or kidney cancer. The sequencing here drew on CD4+ or CD8+ T cells sorted from blood, taken in a trial of the OX40 agonist ivuxolimab. The CDR3 DNA follows: TGTGCCAGCAGCTTAGCGCGATCGGGAACCTACAATGAGCAGTTCTTC. Protein product: CASSLARSGTYNEQFF.